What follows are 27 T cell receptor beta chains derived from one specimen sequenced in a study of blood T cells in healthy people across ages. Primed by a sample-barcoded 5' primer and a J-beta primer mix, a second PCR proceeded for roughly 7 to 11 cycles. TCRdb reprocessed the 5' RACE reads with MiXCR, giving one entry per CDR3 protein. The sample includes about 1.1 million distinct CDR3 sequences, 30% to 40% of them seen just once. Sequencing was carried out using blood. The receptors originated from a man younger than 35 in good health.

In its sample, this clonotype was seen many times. CDR3 sequence: CSAPGPNRDEQYF. CDR3 bases: TGCAGTGCTCCGGGACCAAACCGAGACGAGCAGTACTTC. V usage is TRBV20-1 and J usage is TRBJ2-7; D could derive from TRBD1 or TRBD2 (5 bases each). Trimming removed 5 bases from V and 5 bases from J, with 16 bases in between. Germline CDR1 reads DFQATT; CDR2 reads SNEGSKA (reference sequence). The CDR3 has 13 residues.

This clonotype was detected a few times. The CDR3 loop is CASSYLFGHTDTQYF. The CDR3 DNA follows: TGTGCCAGCAGTTACTTGTTCGGTCACACAGATACGCAGTATTTT. The rearrangement joins TRBV6-6 to TRBJ2-3; D ambiguous. With 1 base removed from V and 2 bases from J, the gap between germline ends came to 10 bases. CDR3 size: 15 residues. Germline V gives CDR1 MNHNY, CDR2 SVGAGI (reference sequence).

CDR3 sequence: CASSVGWGQPDEQYF. In DNA form, the CDR3 reads TGTGCCAGCAGCGTAGGTTGGGGCCAACCGGACGAGCAGTACTTC. The gene calls are TRBV9 and TRBJ2-7, with D tentatively TRBD1 (5 bases). Germline lookup yields CDR1 SGDLS and CDR2 YYNGEE. The CDR3 sequence is 15 residues long. V dropped 0 bases and J dropped 5 bases, with 15 bases sitting between them.

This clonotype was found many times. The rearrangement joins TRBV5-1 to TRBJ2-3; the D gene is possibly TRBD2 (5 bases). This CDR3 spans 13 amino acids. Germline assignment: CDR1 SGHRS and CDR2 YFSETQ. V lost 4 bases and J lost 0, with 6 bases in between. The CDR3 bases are TGCGCCAGCAGCGGGGAGAGCACAGATACGCAGTATTTT. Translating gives CASSGESTDTQYF.

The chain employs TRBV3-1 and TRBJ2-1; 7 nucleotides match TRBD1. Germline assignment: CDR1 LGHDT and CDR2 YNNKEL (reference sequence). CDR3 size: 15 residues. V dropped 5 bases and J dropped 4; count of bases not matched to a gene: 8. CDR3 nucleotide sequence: TGTGCCAGCAGCAAGGGACAGTCAACGTACAATGAGCAGTTCTTC. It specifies CASSKGQSTYNEQFF.

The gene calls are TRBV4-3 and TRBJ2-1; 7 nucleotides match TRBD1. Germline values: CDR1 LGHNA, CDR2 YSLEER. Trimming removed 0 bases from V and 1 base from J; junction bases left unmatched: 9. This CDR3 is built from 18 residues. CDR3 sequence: CASSQDFIDRDSYNEQFF. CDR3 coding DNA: TGCGCCAGCAGCCAAGACTTTATAGACAGGGATTCCTACAATGAGCAGTTCTTC.

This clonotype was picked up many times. The CDR3 here is CASGQGTEAFF. The CDR3 DNA is TGTGCCAGCGGGCAGGGCACTGAAGCTTTCTTT. The V and J genes are TRBV12-3 or TRBV12-4 and TRBJ1-1; weak D call: TRBD1 (5 bases). This CDR3 region has 11 residues. V was shortened by 8 bases and J by 4 bases, with 8 bases between the two germline ends.

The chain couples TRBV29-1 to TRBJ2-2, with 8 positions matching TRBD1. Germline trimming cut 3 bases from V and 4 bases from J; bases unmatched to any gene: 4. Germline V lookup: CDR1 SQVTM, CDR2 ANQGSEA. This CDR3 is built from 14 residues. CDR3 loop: CSVDGTGSTGELFF. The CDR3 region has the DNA TGCAGCGTTGACGGGACAGGCAGCACCGGGGAGCTGTTTTTT.

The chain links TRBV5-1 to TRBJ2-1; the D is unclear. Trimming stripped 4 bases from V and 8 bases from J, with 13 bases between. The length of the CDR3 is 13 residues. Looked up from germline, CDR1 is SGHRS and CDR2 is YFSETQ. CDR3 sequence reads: CASSPDVYDEQFF. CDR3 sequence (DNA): TGCGCCAGCAGCCCGGACGTATACGATGAGCAGTTCTTC.

CDR3 in DNA: TGTGCCAGCAGCCCGAACGGGCTTAATTCACCCCTCCACTTT. Translated, it gives CASSPNGLNSPLHF. The chain links TRBV7-2 to TRBJ1-6; the D is unclear. Germline V gene sequence: CDR1 SGHTA, CDR2 FQGNSA. CDR3 length: 14 residues. V lost 5 bases and J lost 6, with 11 bases in between.

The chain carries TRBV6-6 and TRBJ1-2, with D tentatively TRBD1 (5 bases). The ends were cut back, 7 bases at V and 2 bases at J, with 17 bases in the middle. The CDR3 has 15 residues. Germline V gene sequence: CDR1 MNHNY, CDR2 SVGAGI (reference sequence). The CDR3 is CASTSGRGANYGYTF. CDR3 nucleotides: TGTGCCAGCACTAGTGGGAGGGGAGCGAACTATGGCTACACCTTC.

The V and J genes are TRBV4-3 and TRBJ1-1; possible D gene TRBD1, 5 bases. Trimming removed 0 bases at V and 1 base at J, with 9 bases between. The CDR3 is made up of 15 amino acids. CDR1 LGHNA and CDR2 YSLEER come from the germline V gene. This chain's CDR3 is CASSQDSQGNTEAFF. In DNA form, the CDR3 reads TGCGCCAGCAGCCAAGATTCGCAGGGGAACACTGAAGCTTTCTTT.

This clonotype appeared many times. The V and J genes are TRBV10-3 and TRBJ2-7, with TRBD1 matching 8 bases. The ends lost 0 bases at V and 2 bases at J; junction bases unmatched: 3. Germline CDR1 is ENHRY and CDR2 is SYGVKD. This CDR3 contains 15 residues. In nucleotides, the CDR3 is TGTGCCATCAGTGAGTCGACAGGGGAGCCCTACGAGCAGTACTTC. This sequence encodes CAISESTGEPYEQYF.

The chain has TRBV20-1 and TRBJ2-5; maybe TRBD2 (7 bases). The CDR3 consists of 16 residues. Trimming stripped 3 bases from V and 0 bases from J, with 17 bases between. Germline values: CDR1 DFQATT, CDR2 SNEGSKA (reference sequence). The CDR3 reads CSASLPGGGNQETQYF. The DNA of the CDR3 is TGCAGTGCTAGTCTTCCGGGGGGCGGAAACCAAGAGACCCAGTACTTC.

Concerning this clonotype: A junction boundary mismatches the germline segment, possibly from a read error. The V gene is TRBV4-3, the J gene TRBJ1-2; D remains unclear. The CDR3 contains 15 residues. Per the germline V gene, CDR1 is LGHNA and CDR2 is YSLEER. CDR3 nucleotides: TGCACCAGCAGCCAAGATGTTAAGGGAGTCTATGGCTACACCTTC. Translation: CTSSQDVKGVYGYTF.

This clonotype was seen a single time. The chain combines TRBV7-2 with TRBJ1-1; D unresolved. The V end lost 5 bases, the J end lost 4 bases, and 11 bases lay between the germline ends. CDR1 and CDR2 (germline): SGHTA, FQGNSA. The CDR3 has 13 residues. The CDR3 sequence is CASSPFDPTEAFF. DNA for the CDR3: TGTGCCAGCAGCCCATTCGACCCCACTGAAGCTTTCTTT.

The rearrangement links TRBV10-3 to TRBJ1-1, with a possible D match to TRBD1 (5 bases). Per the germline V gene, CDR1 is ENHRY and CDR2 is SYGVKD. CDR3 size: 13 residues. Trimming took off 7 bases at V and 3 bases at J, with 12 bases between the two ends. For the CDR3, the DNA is TGTGCCATCACCCCAGGGTCGGACACTGAAGCTTTCTTT. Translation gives CAITPGSDTEAFF.

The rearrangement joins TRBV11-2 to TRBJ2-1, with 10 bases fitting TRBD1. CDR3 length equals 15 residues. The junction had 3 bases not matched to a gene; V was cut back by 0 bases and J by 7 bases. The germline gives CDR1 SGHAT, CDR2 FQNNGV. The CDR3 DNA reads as TGTGCCAGCAGCTTAGAACGGGACAGGGGAAATGAGCAGTTCTTC. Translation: CASSLERDRGNEQFF.

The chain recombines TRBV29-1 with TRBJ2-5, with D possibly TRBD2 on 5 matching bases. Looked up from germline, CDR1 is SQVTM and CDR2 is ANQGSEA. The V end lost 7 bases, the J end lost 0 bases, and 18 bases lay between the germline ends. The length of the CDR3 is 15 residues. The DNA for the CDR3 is TGCAGCGCACAATTAACGAAGCGGTACCAAGAGACCCAGTACTTC. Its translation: CSAQLTKRYQETQYF.

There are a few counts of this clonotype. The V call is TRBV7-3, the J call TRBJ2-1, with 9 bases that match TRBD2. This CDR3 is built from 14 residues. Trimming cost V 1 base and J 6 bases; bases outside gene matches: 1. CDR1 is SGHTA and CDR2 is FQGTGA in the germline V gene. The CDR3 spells CASSLSGGVNEQFF. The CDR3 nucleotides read TGTGCCAGCAGCTTAAGCGGGGGGGTCAATGAGCAGTTCTTC. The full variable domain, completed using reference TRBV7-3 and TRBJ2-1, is GAGVSQTPSNKVTEKGKYVELRCDPISGHTALYWYRQSLGQGPEFLIYFQGTGAADDSGLPNDRFFAVRPEGSVSTLKIQRTERGDSAVYLCASSLSGGVNEQFFGPGTRLTVL.

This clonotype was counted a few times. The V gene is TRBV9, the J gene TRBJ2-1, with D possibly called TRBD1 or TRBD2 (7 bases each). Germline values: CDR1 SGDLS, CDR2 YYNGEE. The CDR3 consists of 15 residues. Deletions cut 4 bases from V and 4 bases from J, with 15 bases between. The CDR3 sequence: CASSPPGGGYNEQFF. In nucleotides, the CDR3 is TGTGCCAGCAGCCCCCCAGGGGGGGGGTACAATGAGCAGTTCTTC.

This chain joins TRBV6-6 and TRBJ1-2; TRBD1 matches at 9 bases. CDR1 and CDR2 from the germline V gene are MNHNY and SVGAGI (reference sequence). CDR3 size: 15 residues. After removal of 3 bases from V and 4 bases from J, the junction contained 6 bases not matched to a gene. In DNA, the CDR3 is TGTGCCAGCAGTTATGTCGGGACAGGGCTCTATGGCTACACCTTC. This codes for CASSYVGTGLYGYTF.

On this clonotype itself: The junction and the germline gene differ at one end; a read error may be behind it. The CDR3 nucleotides read TGCAGTGCTAGAGGTAGAGCCACAGATGCGCAGTATTTT. Residues: CSARGRATDAQYF. The chain links TRBV20-1 to TRBJ2-3; D remains ambiguous. The CDR3 contains 13 residues. Germline CDR1 DFQATT, CDR2 SNEGSKA (reference sequence).

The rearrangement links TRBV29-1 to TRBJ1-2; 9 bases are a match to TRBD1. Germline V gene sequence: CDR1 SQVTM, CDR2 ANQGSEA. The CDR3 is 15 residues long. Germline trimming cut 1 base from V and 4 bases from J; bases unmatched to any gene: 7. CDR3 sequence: CSVEGWTGDFYGYTF. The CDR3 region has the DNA TGCAGCGTTGAAGGTTGGACAGGGGACTTCTATGGCTACACCTTC.

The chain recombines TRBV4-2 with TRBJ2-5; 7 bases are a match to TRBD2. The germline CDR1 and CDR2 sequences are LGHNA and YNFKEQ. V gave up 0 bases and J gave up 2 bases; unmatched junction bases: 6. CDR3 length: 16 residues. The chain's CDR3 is CASSQDFWGGQETQYF. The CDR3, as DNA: TGTGCCAGCAGCCAAGATTTCTGGGGGGGACAAGAGACCCAGTACTTC.

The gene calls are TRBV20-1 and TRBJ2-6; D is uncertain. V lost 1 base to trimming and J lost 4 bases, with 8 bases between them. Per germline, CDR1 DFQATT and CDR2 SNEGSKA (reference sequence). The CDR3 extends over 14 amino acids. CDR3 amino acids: CSARGFGGANVLTF. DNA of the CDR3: TGCAGTGCTAGAGGGTTCGGGGGGGCCAACGTCCTGACTTTC.

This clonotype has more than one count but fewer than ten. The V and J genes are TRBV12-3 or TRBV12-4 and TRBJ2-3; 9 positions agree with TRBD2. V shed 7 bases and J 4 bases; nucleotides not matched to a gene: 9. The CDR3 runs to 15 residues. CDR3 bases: TGTGCCAGCACCCTTGGGGGGACTAGCCCAGATACGCAGTATTTT. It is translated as CASTLGGTSPDTQYF.